Described below is a single T cell receptor beta chain sequence and its context. Its matching antigen is unknown. This CDR3 has 14 amino acids. Germline V lookup: CDR1 SGHNT, CDR2 YYREEE (reference sequence). With 2 bases removed from V and 1 base from J, the gap between germline ends came to 8 bases. This sample is drawn from a study of vaccination and CD4 T cells after COVID-19. Turning to the study itself: The study collected post-vaccine samples a median roughly 75 days after dose two, with a range of 14 to 241. Cells were stimulated with overlapping spike peptide pools from SARS-CoV-2, HCoV-NL63, HCoV-OC43 and HCoV-229E.

Oncomine TCR Beta short-read sequencing was applied to DNA from cultured CD4+ T cells. One entry per CDR3 protein, called by TCRdb with MiXCR from the PCR reads. The sample shows approximately 9,300 distinct CDR3 sequences, 55% to 75% of them seen only once. Treatment noted: approximately 11-day PBMC culture with coronavirus spike peptide pools or control peptides (ViraFEST assay). Samples of CD4+ T cells were obtained from the unexposed donor before the COVID-19 pandemic (2011-2018). The chain links TRBV5-4 to TRBJ2-3; a weak D match, TRBD2 (6 bases). The sequenced material came from CD4+ T cells from blood, cultured in vitro. This sequence originates from a human donor in good health. CDR3: CASSFGGGTDTQYF. CDR3 nucleotides: TGTGCCAGCAGCTTTGGAGGGGGCACAGATACGCAGTATTTT.